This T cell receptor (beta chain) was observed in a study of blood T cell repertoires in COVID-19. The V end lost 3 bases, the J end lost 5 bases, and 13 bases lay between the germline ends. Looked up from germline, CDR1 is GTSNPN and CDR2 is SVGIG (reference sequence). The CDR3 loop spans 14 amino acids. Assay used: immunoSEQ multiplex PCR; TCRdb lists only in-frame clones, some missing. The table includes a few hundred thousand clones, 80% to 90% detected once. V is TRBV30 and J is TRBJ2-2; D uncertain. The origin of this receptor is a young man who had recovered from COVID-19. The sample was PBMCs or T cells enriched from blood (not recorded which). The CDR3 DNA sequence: TGTGCCTGGAGAGGAGTTATGAGGACCGGGGAGCTGTTTTTT. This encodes CAWRGVMRTGELFF.